These 13 T cell receptor beta chains came from one sample sequenced in a study of monozygotic twins with inflammatory bowel disease. TCRdb reworked the 5' RACE reads into one entry per CDR3 protein, no DNA. The sample data list a few hundred thousand distinct CDR3 sequences. The sequenced sample consisted of blood. These receptor sequences come from a human donor with ulcerative colitis or Crohn's disease, or a healthy co-twin of an affected twin (not recorded which).

The gene calls are TRBV7-2 and TRBJ2-3; TCRdb's D call of TRBD1 is untestable without DNA. This CDR3 spans 16 amino acids. Germline V gives CDR1 SGHTA, CDR2 FQGNSA. The chain's CDR3 is CASSFLGGAGTDTQYF.

The CDR3 reads CASSFPLNSPLHF. The V and J genes are TRBV12-3 or TRBV12-4 and TRBJ1-6. This CDR3 has 13 residues.

V and J are TRBV6-2 or TRBV6-3 and TRBJ2-1; TCRdb's D call, TRBD2, is unchecked because there is no DNA. The CDR3 loop spans 15 amino acids. From germline, CDR1 is MNHEY and CDR2 SVGEGT. This CDR3 reads CAARVASGNLNEQFF.

The V call is TRBV4-3, the J call TRBJ2-1. The CDR3 is 17 amino acids. CDR1 and CDR2 from the germline V gene are LGHNA and YSLEER. CDR3 protein: CASSQDVGRSSYNEQFF.

The chain employs TRBV4-3 and TRBJ2-7. From germline, CDR1 is LGHNA and CDR2 YSLEER. This CDR3 has 14 residues. CDR3 region: CASSQDPFDYEQYF.

The CDR3 loop reads CASTVDSQETQYF. The chain recombines TRBV2 with TRBJ2-5; TCRdb indicates TRBD1, and absent DNA this call remains unverified. Germline CDR1 and CDR2: SNHLY and FYNNEI. This CDR3 spans 13 amino acids.

V gene TRBV7-9 combines with J gene TRBJ1-2; TCRdb returns TRBD1, unconfirmable since there is no DNA. Germline V gene lookup returns CDR1 SEHNR and CDR2 FQNEAQ (reference sequence). This CDR3 has 13 residues. The CDR3 loop reads CASSWTGLDGYTF.

The chain carries TRBV29-1 and TRBJ2-3. Germline V lookup: CDR1 SQVTM, CDR2 ANQGSEA. CDR3 size: 12 residues. CDR3 sequence: CSVGSLFDTQYF.

This rearrangement joins TRBV5-1 to TRBJ1-3. This CDR3 region has 15 residues. Germline V gives CDR1 SGHRS, CDR2 YFSETQ. The CDR3 here is CASSRTSSPGNTIYF. The full variable domain, completed using reference TRBV5-1 and TRBJ1-3, is KAGVTQTPRYLIKTRGQQVTLSCSPISGHRSVSWYQQTPGQGLQFLFEYFSETQRNKGNFPGRFSGRQFSNSRSEMNVSTLELGDSALYLCASSRTSSPGNTIYFGEGSWLTVV.

The chain joins TRBV12-3 or TRBV12-4 to TRBJ1-6. The CDR3 consists of 14 residues. CDR3 region: CASTTSMGNSPLHF.

This rearrangement joins TRBV7-2 to TRBJ2-7; TCRdb selects TRBD2, and the lack of DNA leaves this call unchecked. In germline, CDR1 is SGHTA, CDR2 FQGNSA. This CDR3 is 14 amino acids long. CDR3: CASSLGRASGEQYF. Variable domain in full (rest from reference TRBV7-2 and TRBJ2-7): GAGVSQSPSNKVTEKGKDVELRCDPISGHTALYWYRQSLGQGLEFLIYFQGNSAPDKSGLPSDRFSAERTGGSVSTLTIQRTQQEDSAVYLCASSLGRASGEQYFGPGTRLTVT.

V is TRBV7-8 and J is TRBJ1-1. The CDR3 length is 15 residues. From germline, CDR1 is SGHVS and CDR2 FQNEAQ. The CDR3 here is CASSLAVTVNTEAFF.

The chain joins TRBV11-1 to TRBJ1-5; TCRdb returns TRBD1, unconfirmable since there is no DNA. The CDR3 consists of 18 residues. CDR1 is SGHAT, CDR2 FQDESV, per germline (reference sequence). CDR3: CASSHRDLRKGVDQPQHF.